Listed below are T cell receptor beta chains from one sample, sequenced in a study of blood T cell repertoires in COVID-19. Libraries were prepared by immunoSEQ multiplex PCR; TCRdb keeps only in-frame clonotypes and omits some of them. The repertoire holds 300,000 to 400,000 clones, with over 90% as singletons. The sequencing sample was made of PBMCs or T cells enriched from blood (not recorded which). These TCRs come from a woman in her twenties or thirties who had been exposed to COVID-19. The CDR3 runs from the conserved cysteine through the conserved F or W. D genes are given only for firm matches. Expanded clones are given a class, and other clones once, few, many or no size at all.

>.|TRBJ1-2|TRBV15|.
TGTGCCACCAGCCTACAGGGATATGGCTACACCTTC
CATSLQGYGYTF
>.|TRBJ2-3|TRBV7-2|.
TGTGCCAGCAGCTCCCAGGGGGGCGCAGATACGCAGTATTTT
CASSSQGGADTQYF
>.|TRBJ2-1|TRBV2|.
TGTGCCAGCGGCGGTGCCAACTACAATGAGCAGTTCTTC
CASGGANYNEQFF
>.|TRBJ2-2|TRBV7-3|.
TGTGCCAGCAGCTCGATGCGGTCCGGGGAGCTGTTTTTT
CASSSMRSGELFF
>.|TRBJ2-7|TRBV5-4|TRBD1
TGTGCCAGCAGACCGGGACAGGGGAGCTCCTACGAGCAGTACTTC
CASRPGQGSSYEQYF
>.|TRBJ2-5|TRBV7-2|TRBD2
TGTGCCAGTTCAAGACTAGCGGGGGGCCCCCCACACTTC
CASSRLAGGPPHF
>.|TRBJ1-2|TRBV5-6|.
TGTGCCAGCAGCTTACAGGGTAGGAGGGGCTACACCTTC
CASSLQGRRGYTF
>.|TRBJ2-7|TRBV6-5|TRBD2
TGTGCCAGCAGGGTGGGGACTAGCCGAGAGCAGTACTTC
CASRVGTSREQYF
>.|TRBJ1-1|TRBV5-1|.
TGCGCCAGCAGCTTGGGCGCCAGGGCGAACACTGAAGCTTTCTTT
CASSLGARANTEAFF
>.|TRBJ1-2|TRBV18|TRBD1
TGTGCCAGCTCACCGGGCAGGGGGCAGATCTATGGCTACACCTTC
CASSPGRGQIYGYTF
>.|TRBJ2-7|TRBV20-1|.
TGCAGTGCTAGAGGAACATACGAGCAGTACTTC
CSARGTYEQYF
>.|TRBJ2-5|TRBV4-3|TRBD2
TGCGCCAGCAGCCAGGGAGCGGCGGGGGGAGAGACCCAGTACTTC
CASSQGAAGGETQYF
>.|TRBJ1-1|TRBV5-1|TRBD1
TGCGCCAGCTTTCCAGGGGGCCGTATCACTGAAGCTTTCTTT
CASFPGGRITEAFF
>.|TRBJ1-2|TRBV9|.
TGTGCCAGCAGCGTAGTAGGGGTGGACCCCTATGGCTACACCTTC
CASSVVGVDPYGYTF
>.|TRBJ1-1|TRBV3-1/TRBV3-2|.
TGTGCCAGCAGCCGGCCGAACACTGAAGCTTTCTTT
CASSRPNTEAFF
>.|TRBJ1-5|TRBV30|TRBD1
TGTGCCTGTTCCGGGACAGGGGTCTTTCGCAATCAGCCCCAGCATTTT
CACSGTGVFRNQPQHF
>.|TRBJ1-6|TRBV3-1/TRBV3-2|.
TGTGCCAGCAGCCAAGTTGAGGGTAATTCACCCCTCCACTTT
CASSQVEGNSPLHF
>.|TRBJ1-2|TRBV5-4|.
TGTGCCAGCAGCTTGGGGTCCTCAGGGTCCCTCGGTGGCTACACCTTC
CASSLGSSGSLGGYTF
>.|TRBJ1-3|TRBV6-5|.
TGTGCCAGCAGCCGCACAGGGTTCGGAAACACCATATATTTT
CASSRTGFGNTIYF
>.|TRBJ1-5|TRBV9|.
TGTGCCAGCAGCGTAGAAGCGGGTAGACAGCCCCAGCATTTT
CASSVEAGRQPQHF
>.|TRBJ2-3|TRBV12-1|.
TGTGCCAGCAGCTTTGTCAGGGGGAGCACAGATACGCAGTATTTT
CASSFVRGSTDTQYF
>.|TRBJ2-7|TRBV7-6|TRBD1
TGTGCCAGCAGCTTGGAACCGGGACAGGGGGCCTACGAGCAGTACTTC
CASSLEPGQGAYEQYF
>few|TRBJ2-2|TRBV24-1|.
TGTGCCACCAGTGACTCTGTTACGAACACCGGGGAGCTGTTTTTT
CATSDSVTNTGELFF
>once|TRBJ1-6|TRBV5-4|.
TGTGCCAGCGGCATCAGGGTAAATAATTCACCCCTCCACTTT
CASGIRVNNSPLHF
>.|TRBJ1-6|TRBV11-2|.
TGTGCCAGCAGCCCTAGAGGGGGAGACGCTTATCATAATTCACCCCTCCACTTT
CASSPRGGDAYHNSPLHF
>.|TRBJ2-3|TRBV3-1/TRBV3-2|TRBD2
TGTGCCAGCAGCCTGACTAGCGGGGGGTCTAGCACAGATACGCAGTATTTT
CASSLTSGGSSTDTQYF
>.|TRBJ1-6|TRBV7-2|TRBD1
TGTGCCAGCAGCTCCCGGGACAGGGGTATTTCCTCCTATAATTCACCCCTCCACTTT
CASSSRDRGISSYNSPLHF
>.|TRBJ1-5|TRBV4-3|TRBD1
TGCGCCAGCAGCCACCGACAGGGCGGGCAGCCCCAGCATTTT
CASSHRQGGQPQHF
>.|TRBJ1-5|TRBV4-1|TRBD1
TGCGCCAGCAGCCAAATGTCCACAGGGGGCTTTCAGCCCCAGCATTTT
CASSQMSTGGFQPQHF
>.|TRBJ1-2|TRBV20-1|.
TGCAGTGCTCTTGGGGGGGATGGCTACACCTTC
CSALGGDGYTF
>.|TRBJ1-6|TRBV5-1|.
TGCGCCAGCAGCTACAGGGATTCACCCCTCCACTTT
CASSYRDSPLHF
>.|TRBJ1-4|TRBV30|TRBD1
TGTGCCTGGAACAAGGCAGGGGGTAGGACTAATGAAAAACTGTTTTTT
CAWNKAGGRTNEKLFF
>once|TRBJ2-5|TRBV3-1/TRBV3-2|TRBD2
TGTGCCAGCAGCCAAGTGGGCGGGGGGAAGGAGACCCAGTACTTC
CASSQVGGGKETQYF
>once|TRBJ1-5|TRBV7-8|.
TGTGCCAGCAGCTTATCCAACAGGGAAGTCAATCAGCCCCAGCATTTT
CASSLSNREVNQPQHF
>.|TRBJ1-4|TRBV7-8|TRBD1
TGTGCCAGCAGCCTGGGACAGGTTCTCACGGGGGGAAAACTGTTTTTT
CASSLGQVLTGGKLFF
>.|TRBJ2-2|TRBV10-3|TRBD1
TGTGCCATCAGTGCGGGGACAGGGATCACCGGGGAGCTGTTTTTT
CAISAGTGITGELFF
>.|TRBJ1-2|TRBV15|.
TGTGCCACCAGCAGAGATCGGTCCGGCTACACCTTC
CATSRDRSGYTF
>.|TRBJ2-5|TRBV30|.
TGTGCCTGCAGTCCCCATAGAGGAGAGACCCAGTACTTC
CACSPHRGETQYF
>.|TRBJ2-3|TRBV11-3|.
TGTGCCAGCAGCTTATCGACTACCCTGAACAACGCGCAGTATTTT
CASSLSTTLNNAQYF
>few|TRBJ1-5|TRBV11-3|.
TGTGCCAGCAGCTTAGACCCGCACAGGAAGAAGCCCCAGCATTTT
CASSLDPHRKKPQHF
>.|TRBJ2-1|TRBV27|.
TGTGCCAGCAGTCCACCCCGCACCCTAAGCTCCTACAATGAGCAGTTCTTC
CASSPPRTLSSYNEQFF
>once|TRBJ2-7|TRBV7-2|TRBD2
TGTGCCAGCAGCTTACAAAGCGGGGGGGCCTACGAGCAGTACTTC
CASSLQSGGAYEQYF
>.|TRBJ2-7|TRBV11-3|.
TGTGCCAGCAGCTTACAGGGTTCCTACGAGCAGTACTTC
CASSLQGSYEQYF
>.|TRBJ2-5|TRBV5-6|TRBD1
TGTGCCAGCAGTTCCCTTACCTATGGGACAGTCCAAGAGACCCAGTACTTC
CASSSLTYGTVQETQYF
>.|TRBJ1-2|TRBV2|TRBD1
TGTGCCAGCAGGGGTGATACAGGGGCGCATGGCTACACCTTC
CASRGDTGAHGYTF
>.|TRBJ1-2|TRBV18|.
TGTGCCAGCTCACCGAATCGACAGCAAGATAACTATGGCTACACCTTC
CASSPNRQQDNYGYTF
>.|TRBJ2-3|TRBV29-1|TRBD2
TGCAGCGTCGCCTTTATTCCGGGAGGGGGCACAGATACGCAGTATTTT
CSVAFIPGGGTDTQYF
>.|TRBJ1-4|TRBV11-2|TRBD1
TGTGCCAGCAGCTTAGCCTACCCCTGGGACAGAGTTAATGAAAAACTGTTTTTT
CASSLAYPWDRVNEKLFF
>.|TRBJ2-2|TRBV4-1|.
TGCGCCAGCAGCCACCCCCAGGGGCCCGGGGAGCTGTTTTTT
CASSHPQGPGELFF
>.|TRBJ2-5|TRBV5-4|TRBD2
TGTGCCAGCAGCGGGAGACTAGCGGGGTTTCAAGAGACCCAGTACTTC
CASSGRLAGFQETQYF
>.|TRBJ1-2|TRBV5-4|.
TGTGCCAGCAGCTTGGCCTCTGAGTTTCTCTCCTATGGCTACACCTTC
CASSLASEFLSYGYTF
>.|TRBJ2-1|TRBV3-1/TRBV3-2|.
TGTGCCAGCAGCCCAAGCTCGGAGGCGAACAATGAGCAGTTCTTC
CASSPSSEANNEQFF
>.|TRBJ2-3|TRBV7-7|.
TGTGCCAGCAGCTTAGGAGAAGCAGATACGCAGTATTTT
CASSLGEADTQYF
>.|TRBJ2-3|TRBV5-8|TRBD1
TGTGCCAGCAGCGTGGACAGGGTAAGGGGCACAGATACGCAGTATTTT
CASSVDRVRGTDTQYF
>.|TRBJ1-6|TRBV30|.
TGTGCCTGGAGTGTCAATCGACACAGCTTTAATTCACCCCTCCACTTT
CAWSVNRHSFNSPLHF
>.|TRBJ1-1|TRBV5-1|.
TGCGCCAGCAGCCCGGACAGCGACACTGAAGCTTTCTTT
CASSPDSDTEAFF
>.|TRBJ2-2|TRBV4-3|.
TGCGCCAGCAGCCAATACCATCCCAGGGGGGAGCTGTTTTTT
CASSQYHPRGELFF
>once|TRBJ1-1|TRBV19|.
TGTGCCAGTAGTGGCCACAGCCTAATGAACACTGAAGCTTTCTTT
CASSGHSLMNTEAFF
>.|TRBJ1-1|TRBV5-1|.
TGCGCCAGCAGACAGGGCGACACTGAAGCTTTCTTT
CASRQGDTEAFF